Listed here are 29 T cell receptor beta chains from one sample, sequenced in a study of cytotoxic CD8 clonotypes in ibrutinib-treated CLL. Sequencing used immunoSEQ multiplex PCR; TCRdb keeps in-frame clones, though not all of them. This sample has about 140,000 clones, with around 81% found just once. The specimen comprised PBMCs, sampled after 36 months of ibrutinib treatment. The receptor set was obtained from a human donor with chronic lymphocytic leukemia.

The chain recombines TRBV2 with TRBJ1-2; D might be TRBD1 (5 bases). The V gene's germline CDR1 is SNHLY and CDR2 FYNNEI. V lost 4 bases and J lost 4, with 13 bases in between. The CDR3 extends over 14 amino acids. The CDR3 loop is CASSVRNRSYGYTF. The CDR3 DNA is TGTGCCAGCAGTGTTAGGAACAGGAGCTATGGCTACACCTTC.

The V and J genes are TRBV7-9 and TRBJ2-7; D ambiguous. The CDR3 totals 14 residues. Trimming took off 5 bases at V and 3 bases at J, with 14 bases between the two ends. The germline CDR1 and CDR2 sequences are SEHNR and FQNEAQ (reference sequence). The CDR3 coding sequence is TGTGCCAGCAGCCTTCGGACGGATTACTACGAGCAGTACTTC. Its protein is CASSLRTDYYEQYF.

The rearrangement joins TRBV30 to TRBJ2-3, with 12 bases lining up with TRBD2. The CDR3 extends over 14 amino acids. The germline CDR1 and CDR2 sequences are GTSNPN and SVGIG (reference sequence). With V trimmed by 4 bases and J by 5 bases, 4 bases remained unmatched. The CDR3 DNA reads TGTGCCTGGACTAGCGGGAGGGCCGTAGATACGCAGTATTTT. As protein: CAWTSGRAVDTQYF. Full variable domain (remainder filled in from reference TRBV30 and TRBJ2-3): SQTIHQWPATLVQPVGSPLSLECTVEGTSNPNLYWYRQAAGRGLQLLFYSVGIGQISSEVPQNLSASRPQDRQFILSSKKLLLSDSGFYLCAWTSGRAVDTQYFGPGTRLTVL.

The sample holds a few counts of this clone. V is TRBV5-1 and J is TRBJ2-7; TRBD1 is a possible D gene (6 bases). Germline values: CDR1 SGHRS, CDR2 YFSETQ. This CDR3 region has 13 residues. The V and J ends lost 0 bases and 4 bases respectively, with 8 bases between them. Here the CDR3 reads CASSLGQEYEQYF. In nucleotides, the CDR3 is TGCGCCAGCAGCTTGGGACAGGAGTACGAGCAGTACTTC.

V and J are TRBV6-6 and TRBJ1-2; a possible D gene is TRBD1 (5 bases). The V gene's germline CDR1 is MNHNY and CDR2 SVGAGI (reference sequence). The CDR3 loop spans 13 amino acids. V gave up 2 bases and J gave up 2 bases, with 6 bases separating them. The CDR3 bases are TGTGCCAGCAGTTACGGGGGGAACTATGGCTACACCTTC. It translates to CASSYGGNYGYTF.

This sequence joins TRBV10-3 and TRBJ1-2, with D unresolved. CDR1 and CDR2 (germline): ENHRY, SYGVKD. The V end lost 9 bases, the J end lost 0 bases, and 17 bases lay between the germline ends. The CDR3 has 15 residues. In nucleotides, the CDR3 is TGTGCCATAACACAACTTTCCGGGACTAACTATGGCTACACCTTC. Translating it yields CAITQLSGTNYGYTF.

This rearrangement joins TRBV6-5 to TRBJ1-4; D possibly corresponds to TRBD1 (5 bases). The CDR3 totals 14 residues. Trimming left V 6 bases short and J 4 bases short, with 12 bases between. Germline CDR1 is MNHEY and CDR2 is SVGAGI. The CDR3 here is CASRRGGGNEKLFF. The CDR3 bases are TGTGCCAGCAGGAGGGGCGGGGGTAATGAAAAACTGTTTTTT.

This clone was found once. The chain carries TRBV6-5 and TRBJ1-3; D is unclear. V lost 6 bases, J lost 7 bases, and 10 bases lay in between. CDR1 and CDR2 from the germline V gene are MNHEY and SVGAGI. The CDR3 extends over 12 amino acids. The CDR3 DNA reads TGTGCCAGCAGCTCGGACGGTAACACCATATATTTT. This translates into CASSSDGNTIYF.

The CDR3, as DNA: TGCAGCGTTCAGCGGCAGAGCTCCTACAATGAGCAGTTCTTC. Translated: CSVQRQSSYNEQFF. The genes are TRBV29-1 and TRBJ2-1; possibly TRBD2 for D (5 bases). Trimming stripped 5 bases from V and 0 bases from J, with 11 bases between. Germline values: CDR1 SQVTM, CDR2 ANQGSEA. CDR3 length equals 14 residues.

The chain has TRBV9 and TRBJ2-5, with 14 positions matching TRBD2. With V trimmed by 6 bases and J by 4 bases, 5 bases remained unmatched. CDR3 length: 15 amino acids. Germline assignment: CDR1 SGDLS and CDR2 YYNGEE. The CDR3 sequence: CASTVGLAGVETQYF. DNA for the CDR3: TGTGCCAGCACCGTGGGACTAGCGGGGGTAGAGACCCAGTACTTC.

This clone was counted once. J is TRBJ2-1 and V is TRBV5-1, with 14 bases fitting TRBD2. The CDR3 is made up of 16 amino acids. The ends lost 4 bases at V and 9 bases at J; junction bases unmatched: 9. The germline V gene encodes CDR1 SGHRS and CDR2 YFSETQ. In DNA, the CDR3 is TGCGCCAGCAGCACCGGGACTAGCGGGAGTTGGGGTGAGCAGTTCTTC. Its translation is CASSTGTSGSWGEQFF.

The CDR3 DNA reads as TGTGCCAGTAGGACTGAGGGACAGGGGGCCTGGGAGCTGTTTTTT. It encodes CASRTEGQGAWELFF. The V gene is TRBV19, the J gene TRBJ2-2, with TRBD1 matching over 12 bases. V lost 6 bases to trimming and J lost 9 bases; unmatched junction nucleotides: 8. Germline CDR1 and CDR2: LNHDA and SQIVND (reference sequence). The CDR3 spans 15 residues.

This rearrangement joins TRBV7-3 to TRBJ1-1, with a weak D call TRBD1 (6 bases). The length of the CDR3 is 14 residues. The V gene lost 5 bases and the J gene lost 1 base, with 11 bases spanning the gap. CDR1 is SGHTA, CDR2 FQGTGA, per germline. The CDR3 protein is CASSMGHANTEAFF. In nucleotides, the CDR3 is TGTGCCAGCAGCATGGGACACGCGAACACTGAAGCTTTCTTT.

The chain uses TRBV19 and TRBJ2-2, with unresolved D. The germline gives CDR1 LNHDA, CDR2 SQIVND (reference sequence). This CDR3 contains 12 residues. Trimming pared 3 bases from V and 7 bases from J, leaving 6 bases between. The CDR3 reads CASSMWVGELFF. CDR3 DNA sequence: TGTGCCAGTAGTATGTGGGTCGGGGAGCTGTTTTTT.

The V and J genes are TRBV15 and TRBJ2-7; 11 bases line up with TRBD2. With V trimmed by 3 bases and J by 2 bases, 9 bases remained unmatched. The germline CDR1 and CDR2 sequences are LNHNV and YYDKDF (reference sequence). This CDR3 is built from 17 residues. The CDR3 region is CATSSREGLAETYEQYF. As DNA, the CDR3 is TGTGCCACCAGCAGTAGGGAGGGACTAGCGGAAACCTACGAGCAGTACTTC.

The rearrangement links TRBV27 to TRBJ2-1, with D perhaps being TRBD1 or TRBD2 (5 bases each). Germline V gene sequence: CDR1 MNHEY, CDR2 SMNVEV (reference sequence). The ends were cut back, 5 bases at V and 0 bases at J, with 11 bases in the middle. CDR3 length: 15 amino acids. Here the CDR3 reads CASSRGVSSYNEQFF. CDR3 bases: TGTGCCAGCAGTCGGGGCGTTAGCTCCTACAATGAGCAGTTCTTC.

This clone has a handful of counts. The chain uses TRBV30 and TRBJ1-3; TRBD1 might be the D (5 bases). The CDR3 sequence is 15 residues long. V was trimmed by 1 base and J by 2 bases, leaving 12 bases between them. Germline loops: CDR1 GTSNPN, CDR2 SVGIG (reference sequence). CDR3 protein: CAWSAGLGAGNTIYF. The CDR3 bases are TGTGCCTGGAGTGCGGGATTGGGGGCTGGAAACACCATATATTTT.

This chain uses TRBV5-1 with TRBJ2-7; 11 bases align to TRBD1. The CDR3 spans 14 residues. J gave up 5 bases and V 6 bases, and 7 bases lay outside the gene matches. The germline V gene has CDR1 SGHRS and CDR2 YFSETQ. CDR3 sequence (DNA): TGCGCCAGCACCCCGGGACAGGGGGGCCACGAGCAGTACTTC. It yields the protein CASTPGQGGHEQYF.

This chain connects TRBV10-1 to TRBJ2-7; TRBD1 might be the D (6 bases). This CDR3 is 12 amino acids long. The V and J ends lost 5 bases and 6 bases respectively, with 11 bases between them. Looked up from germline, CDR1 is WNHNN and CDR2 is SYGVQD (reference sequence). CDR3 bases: TGCGCCAGCAGTTCGACAGGACCCGAGCAGTACTTC. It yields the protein CASSSTGPEQYF.

CDR3 protein: CASRGSGGSSYNEQFF. The CDR3 coding sequence is TGCGCCAGCAGGGGTAGCGGGGGGAGCTCCTACAATGAGCAGTTCTTC. This chain uses TRBV10-2 with TRBJ2-1, with 10 bases matching TRBD2. CDR3 size: 16 residues. V shed 6 bases and J 0 bases; nucleotides not matched to a gene: 5. CDR1 and CDR2 from the germline V gene are WSHSY and SAAADI.

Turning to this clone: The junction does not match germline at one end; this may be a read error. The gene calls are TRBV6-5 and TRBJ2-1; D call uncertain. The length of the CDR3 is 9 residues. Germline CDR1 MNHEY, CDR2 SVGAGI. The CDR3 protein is CGAYNEQFF. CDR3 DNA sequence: TGCGGAGCGTACAATGAGCAGTTCTTC.

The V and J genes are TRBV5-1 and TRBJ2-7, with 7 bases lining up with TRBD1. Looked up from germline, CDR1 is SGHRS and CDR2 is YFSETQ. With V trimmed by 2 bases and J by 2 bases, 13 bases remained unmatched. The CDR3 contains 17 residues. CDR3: CASSLTIDRAIPYEQYF. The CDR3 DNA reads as TGCGCCAGCAGCTTAACAATTGACAGGGCGATACCCTACGAGCAGTACTTC.

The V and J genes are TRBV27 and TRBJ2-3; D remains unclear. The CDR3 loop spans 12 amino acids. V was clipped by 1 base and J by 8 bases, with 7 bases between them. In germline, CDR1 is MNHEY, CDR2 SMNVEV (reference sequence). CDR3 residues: CASSLLMGTQYF. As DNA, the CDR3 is TGTGCCAGCAGTTTATTGATGGGTACGCAGTATTTT.

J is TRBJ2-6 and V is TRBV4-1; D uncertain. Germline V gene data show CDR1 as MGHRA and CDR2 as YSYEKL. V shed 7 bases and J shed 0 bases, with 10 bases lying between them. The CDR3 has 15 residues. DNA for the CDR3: TGCGCCAGCAACCCTCTCTACTCTGGGGCCAACGTCCTGACTTTC. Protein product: CASNPLYSGANVLTF.

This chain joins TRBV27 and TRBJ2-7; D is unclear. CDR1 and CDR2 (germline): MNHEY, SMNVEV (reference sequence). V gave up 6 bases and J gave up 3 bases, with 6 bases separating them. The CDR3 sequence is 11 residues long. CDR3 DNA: TGTGCCAGCAGGGATTACTACGAGCAGTACTTC. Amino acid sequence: CASRDYYEQYF.

The CDR3 nucleotides read TGTGCCTGGGGGACAGGGGGCCTCAATCAGCCCCAGCATTTT. Translation gives CAWGTGGLNQPQHF. The chain employs TRBV30 and TRBJ1-5, with 12 bases aligning to TRBD1. This CDR3 spans 14 amino acids. The ends lost 5 bases at V and 3 bases at J; junction bases unmatched: 2. Germline CDR1 is GTSNPN and CDR2 is SVGIG (reference sequence).

CDR3 in amino acids: CASSQVSGSRDTQYF. The DNA for the CDR3 is TGCGCCAGCAGCCAAGTGTCCGGGAGCAGGGATACGCAGTATTTT. The chain has TRBV4-1 and TRBJ2-3; the D gene is possibly TRBD2 (6 bases). This CDR3 is built from 15 residues. V lost 1 base, J lost 6 bases, and 14 bases lay in between. In germline, CDR1 is MGHRA, CDR2 YSYEKL.

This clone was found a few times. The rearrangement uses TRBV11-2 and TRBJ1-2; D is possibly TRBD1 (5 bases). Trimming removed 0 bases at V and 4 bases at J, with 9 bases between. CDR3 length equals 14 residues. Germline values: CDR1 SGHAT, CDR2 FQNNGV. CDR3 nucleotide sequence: TGTGCCAGCAGCTTAGATAGGGGTAGCTATGGCTACACCTTC. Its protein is CASSLDRGSYGYTF.

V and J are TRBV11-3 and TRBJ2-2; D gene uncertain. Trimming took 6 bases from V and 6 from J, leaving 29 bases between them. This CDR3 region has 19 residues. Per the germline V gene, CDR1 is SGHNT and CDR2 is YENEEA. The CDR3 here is CASSPRRRARNEHPGELFF. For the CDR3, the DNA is TGTGCCAGCAGTCCCCGAAGACGGGCCAGGAATGAGCACCCCGGGGAGCTGTTTTTT.